The 31 T cell receptor beta chains presented below share a single source sample, sequenced in a study of control samples from healthy donors and cancer patients. Using immunoSEQ multiplex PCR, the repertoire was profiled, and TCRdb retains in-frame clones only, with some absent. The sample has roughly 200,000 clones, just under 95% seen once; the top ten hold more than 1.1%. The specimen sequenced was blood. These receptors were obtained from a man between 18 and 29 years old in good health.

The V and J genes are TRBV18 and TRBJ2-7, with D perhaps matching TRBD1 (6 bases). Trimming stripped 6 bases from V and 7 bases from J, with 19 bases between. This CDR3 has 14 residues. The germline CDR1 and CDR2 sequences are KGHSH and LQKENI. This chain's CDR3 is CASSLGLQGREQYF. CDR3 nucleotide sequence: TGTGCCAGCTCTCTCGGGTTGCAGGGGCGGGAGCAGTACTTC.

This clone was detected only a few times. The rearrangement joins TRBV28 to TRBJ2-7; TRBD1 is a possible D gene (5 bases). Germline values: CDR1 MDHEN, CDR2 SYDVKM. CDR3 length equals 14 residues. Trimming removed 8 bases at V and 5 bases at J, with 19 bases between. CDR3 sequence reads: CASGSTGALDEQYF. CDR3 sequence (DNA): TGTGCCAGCGGCTCAACAGGAGCCCTCGACGAGCAGTACTTC.

The V call is TRBV3-1 (or the pseudogene TRBV3-2), the J call TRBJ1-4, with D unresolved. Germline V CDR1 and CDR2: LGHDT, YNNKEL (reference sequence). Trimming removed 0 bases from V and 6 bases from J, with 11 bases in between. CDR3 length: 15 residues. CDR3 amino acids: CASSQEEDSDEKLFF. The CDR3 bases are TGTGCCAGCAGCCAAGAAGAAGACTCAGATGAAAAACTGTTTTTT.

V is TRBV10-3 and J is TRBJ1-3; TRBD1 matches 11 bases. The ends lost 11 bases at V and 0 bases at J; junction bases unmatched: 3. The CDR3 is 14 amino acids. CDR1 and CDR2 from the germline V gene are ENHRY and SYGVKD. The CDR3 nucleotides read TGTGCCGCAGGACAGGGGGCCTCTGGAAACACCATATATTTT. Protein: CAAGQGASGNTIYF.

Written as DNA, the CDR3 is TGTGCCAGCTCACCCAGTAGGGCCGGGGCCAACGTCCTGACTTTC. This encodes CASSPSRAGANVLTF. V gene TRBV18 combines with J gene TRBJ2-6; D not resolved. Germline V gene sequence: CDR1 KGHSH, CDR2 LQKENI. The CDR3 runs 15 residues. Between the trimmed V and J ends, which lost 3 bases and 4 bases, there was a span of 10 bases.

The V call is TRBV27, the J call TRBJ2-7; D may be TRBD2 (6 bases). CDR3 length equals 15 residues. The V end was cut by 6 bases, the J end by 0 bases, with 15 bases between. From germline, CDR1 is MNHEY and CDR2 SMNVEV (reference sequence). The CDR3 region is CASSPLGGVSYEQYF. The CDR3 bases are TGTGCCAGCAGCCCATTGGGGGGAGTCTCCTACGAGCAGTACTTC.

The rearrangement joins TRBV7-9 to TRBJ1-1, with D hard to call. V was cut by 3 bases and J by 5 bases, with 10 bases left in between. Germline CDR1 reads SEHNR; CDR2 reads FQNEAQ (reference sequence). The CDR3 contains 13 residues. The CDR3 sequence is CASSFTPLTEAFF. Here the CDR3 DNA reads TGTGCCAGCAGCTTCACCCCCCTGACTGAAGCTTTCTTT.

V is TRBV19 and J is TRBJ1-2; D is perhaps TRBD1 (5 bases). Germline V gene sequence: CDR1 LNHDA, CDR2 SQIVND (reference sequence). Trimming removed 4 bases at V and 4 bases at J, with 13 bases between. CDR3 length: 14 amino acids. CDR3 amino acids: CASSTPQGPYGYTF. The CDR3 nucleotides read TGTGCCAGTAGTACCCCGCAGGGTCCCTATGGCTACACCTTC.

V usage is TRBV6-6 and J usage is TRBJ1-2; D not resolved. Trimming stripped 4 bases from V and 8 bases from J, with 20 bases between. CDR3 length: 15 amino acids. Germline CDR1 is MNHNY and CDR2 is SVGAGI (reference sequence). The CDR3 region is CASSSVLRFKEGYTF. Written as DNA, the CDR3 is TGTGCCAGCAGTTCCGTGCTCCGCTTCAAAGAGGGCTACACCTTC.

The chain joins TRBV7-2 to TRBJ1-1; 7 bases line up with TRBD1. The CDR3 runs 12 residues. V lost 4 bases to trimming and J lost 11 bases; unmatched junction nucleotides: 7. CDR1 and CDR2 from the germline V gene are SGHTA and FQGNSA. As DNA, the CDR3 is TGTGCCAGCAGCTCCCAGACAGGGAAGGCTTTCTTT. Amino acid sequence: CASSSQTGKAFF.

The V and J genes are TRBV6-4 and TRBJ2-1, with a tentative D call TRBD2 (7 bases). The germline V and J ends were trimmed by 0 bases and 7 bases, with 16 bases remaining between them. This CDR3 comprises 16 residues. Germline V gene lookup returns CDR1 MRHNA and CDR2 SNTAGT. CDR3 sequence reads: CASSDSRGRLINEQFF. The CDR3 DNA follows: TGTGCCAGCAGTGACTCGCGGGGGCGACTTATAAATGAGCAGTTCTTC.

This chain links TRBV24-1 with TRBJ2-7; D not resolved. Per germline, CDR1 KGHDR and CDR2 SFDVKD. Trimming took 2 bases from V and 0 from J, leaving 4 bases between them. This CDR3 has 13 residues. CDR3 nucleotide sequence: TGTGCCACCAGTGATTCTGCCTCCTACGAGCAGTACTTC. It is translated as CATSDSASYEQYF.

The chain uses TRBV19 and TRBJ1-5; D is undetermined. V lost 8 bases and J 4 bases, leaving 9 bases between the germline ends. CDR3 length equals 12 residues. Germline CDR1 reads LNHDA; CDR2 reads SQIVND (reference sequence). CDR3 DNA sequence: TGTGCCAGTGCAAAAGGGAATCAGCCCCAGCATTTT. Protein: CASAKGNQPQHF.

This rearrangement joins TRBV2 to TRBJ1-6; D is unresolved. Trimming pared 6 bases from V and 5 bases from J, leaving 11 bases between. Germline V gene sequence: CDR1 SNHLY, CDR2 FYNNEI. The CDR3 spans 14 residues. The CDR3 sequence: CASSTALDNSPLHF. CDR3 coding DNA: TGTGCCAGCAGCACAGCGCTGGATAATTCACCCCTCCACTTT.

The chain employs TRBV27 and TRBJ1-6; D call uncertain. This CDR3 has 14 amino acids. Deletions cut 1 base from V and 6 bases from J, with 7 bases between. The V gene's germline CDR1 is MNHEY and CDR2 SMNVEV (reference sequence). The CDR3 here is CASSLYGGNSPLHF. The CDR3 coding sequence is TGTGCCAGCAGTTTATATGGTGGTAATTCACCCCTCCACTTT.

V and J are TRBV27 and TRBJ2-2; no firm D call. V was trimmed by 7 bases and J by 5 bases, leaving 14 bases between them. CDR1 and CDR2 (germline): MNHEY, SMNVEV (reference sequence). This CDR3 is 14 amino acids long. The CDR3 spells CASTADRRTGELFF. In DNA, the CDR3 is TGTGCCAGCACAGCCGACCGAAGAACCGGGGAGCTGTTTTTT.

The chain couples TRBV3-1 (or the pseudogene TRBV3-2) to TRBJ2-7; TRBD2 might be the D (6 bases). V lost 0 bases, J lost 3 bases, and 15 bases lay in between. CDR1 is LGHDT, CDR2 YNNKEL, per germline (reference sequence). The CDR3 is made up of 16 amino acids. The CDR3 coding sequence is TGTGCCAGCAGCCAAGATGGCGGGACGAAAAGCTACGAGCAGTACTTC. Protein: CASSQDGGTKSYEQYF.

The rearrangement uses TRBV5-1 and TRBJ2-1, with TRBD1 matching over 9 bases. This CDR3 is 16 amino acids long. Germline values: CDR1 SGHRS, CDR2 YFSETQ. With V trimmed by 0 bases and J by 6 bases, 7 bases remained unmatched. The CDR3 sequence is CASSLGGQGLLNEQFF. CDR3 DNA: TGCGCCAGCAGCTTGGGGGGACAGGGACTACTCAATGAGCAGTTCTTC.

The chain employs TRBV5-1 and TRBJ1-1; D not resolved. V shed 4 bases and J shed 3 bases, with 16 bases lying between them. Germline V CDR1 and CDR2: SGHRS, YFSETQ. The CDR3 contains 15 residues. The CDR3 is CASSDRQGRDTEAFF. Here the CDR3 DNA reads TGCGCCAGCAGCGACCGACAAGGGAGGGACACTGAAGCTTTCTTT.

This clone has more than one count but fewer than ten. V is TRBV5-5 and J is TRBJ1-5, with 9 bases aligning to TRBD1. With V trimmed by 4 bases and J by 9 bases, 8 bases remained unmatched. There are 14 residues in the CDR3. Germline CDR1 is SGHKS and CDR2 is YYEKEE (reference sequence). CDR3 sequence reads: CASSKDRGEWPQHF. Written as DNA, the CDR3 is TGTGCCAGCAGCAAGGACAGGGGTGAATGGCCCCAGCATTTT. Using reference TRBV5-5 and TRBJ1-5 for the parts outside the CDR3, the full variable domain is DAGVTQSPTHLIKTRGQQVTLRCSPISGHKSVSWYQQVLGQGPQFIFQYYEKEERGRGNFPDRFSARQFPNYSSELNVNALLLGDSALYLCASSKDRGEWPQHFGDGTRLSIL.

The V gene is TRBV5-1, the J gene TRBJ2-5; 11 nucleotides match TRBD2. Germline CDR1 and CDR2: SGHRS and YFSETQ. The CDR3 sequence is 14 residues long. The V segment lost 6 bases and the J segment 2 bases; nucleotides outside the gene matches: 3. The CDR3 loop is CASTSGGQQETQYF. The CDR3 bases are TGCGCCAGCACTAGCGGGGGGCAACAAGAGACCCAGTACTTC.

This rearrangement joins TRBV18 to TRBJ1-6, with 7 bases aligning to TRBD1. The germline V gene has CDR1 KGHSH and CDR2 LQKENI. CDR3 length: 14 residues. Losses at the gene ends were 4 bases for V and 9 bases for J; bases not matched to a gene: 6. CDR3 sequence reads: CASSQGARGSPLHF. CDR3 in DNA: TGTGCCAGCTCACAGGGGGCTCGTGGTTCACCCCTCCACTTT.

The rearrangement joins TRBV30 to TRBJ2-3; TRBD2 might be the D (6 bases). The CDR3 spans 16 residues. V gave up 0 bases and J gave up 0 bases, with 13 bases separating them. The germline V gene has CDR1 GTSNPN and CDR2 SVGIG (reference sequence). The CDR3 sequence is CAWSVGLAESTDTQYF. Here the CDR3 DNA reads TGTGCCTGGAGTGTAGGTTTAGCGGAAAGCACAGATACGCAGTATTTT. The full variable domain, its missing parts supplied by reference TRBV30 and TRBJ2-3, is SQTIHQWPATLVQPVGSPLSLECTVEGTSNPNLYWYRQAAGRGLQLLFYSVGIGQISSEVPQNLSASRPQDRQFILSSKKLLLSDSGFYLCAWSVGLAESTDTQYFGPGTRLTVL.

This clone was observed a single time. The chain recombines TRBV9 with TRBJ2-3; 8 bases are shared with TRBD2. The CDR3 spans 15 residues. Germline CDR1 reads SGDLS; CDR2 reads YYNGEE. The V gene end was trimmed by 3 bases and the J gene end by 2 bases; junction bases not matched to a gene: 5. CDR3 loop: CASSGRGGPTDTQYF. DNA of the CDR3: TGTGCCAGCAGCGGCCGGGGGGGGCCCACAGATACGCAGTATTTT.

The CDR3 nucleotides read TGCGCCAGCAGTCAAGGGGGGCCGACAGATACGCAGTATTTT. Its protein product is CASSQGGPTDTQYF. The genes are TRBV23-1 and TRBJ2-3; possibly TRBD1 or TRBD2 for D (6 bases each). TRBV23-1 is an ORF, with its function uncertain. This CDR3 is built from 14 residues. The germline V and J ends were trimmed by 2 bases and 3 bases, with 9 bases remaining between them.

This rearrangement joins TRBV24-1 to TRBJ2-7; D remains ambiguous. Germline V CDR1 and CDR2: KGHDR, SFDVKD. The CDR3 is made up of 12 amino acids. Trimming took 2 bases from V and 5 from J, leaving 6 bases between them. CDR3: CATSDSADEQYF. CDR3 DNA: TGTGCCACCAGTGATTCGGCGGACGAGCAGTACTTC.

The V gene is TRBV27, the J gene TRBJ2-1; the D is unclear. This CDR3 is 11 amino acids long. Trimming stripped 2 bases from V and 9 bases from J, with 5 bases between. The germline CDR1 and CDR2 sequences are MNHEY and SMNVEV (reference sequence). The CDR3 sequence: CASSLGFEQFF. The DNA for the CDR3 is TGTGCCAGCAGTTTAGGGTTTGAGCAGTTCTTC.

The V and J genes are TRBV11-2 and TRBJ2-3, with 9 nucleotides matching TRBD2. The V gene's germline CDR1 is SGHAT and CDR2 FQNNGV. V lost 5 bases and J lost 2; bases outside the gene matches: 11. The CDR3 spans 17 residues. The CDR3 region is CASSPYGSGGSTDTQYF. DNA for the CDR3: TGTGCCAGCAGCCCCTACGGGAGCGGGGGGTCCACAGATACGCAGTATTTT.

This clone was detected once. The J gene is TRBJ2-6, the V gene TRBV4-1, with a weak D call TRBD1 (6 bases). The CDR3 has 17 amino acids. Germline V gene lookup returns CDR1 MGHRA and CDR2 YSYEKL. The V gene lost 4 bases and the J gene lost 0 bases, with 13 bases spanning the gap. CDR3 sequence reads: CASSPRQVSSGANVLTF. As DNA, the CDR3 is TGCGCCAGCAGCCCACGACAGGTTAGCTCTGGGGCCAACGTCCTGACTTTC.

J is TRBJ2-5 and V is TRBV18, with no clear D. Germline CDR1 is KGHSH and CDR2 is LQKENI. The V gene lost 0 bases and the J gene lost 12 bases, with 20 bases spanning the gap. The CDR3 length is 15 residues. The CDR3 loop is CASSPPDPGPRDEYF. The DNA for the CDR3 is TGTGCCAGCTCACCACCTGATCCCGGGCCCCGCGACGAGTACTTC.

This clone was counted a single time. Compared with germline, one end of the junction differs, possibly owing to a read error. The rearrangement uses TRBV18 and TRBJ2-7; D remains unclear. In germline, CDR1 is KGHSH, CDR2 LQKENI. This CDR3 has 14 residues. CDR3 sequence: CASLPSAGPYEQYF. The CDR3 nucleotides read TGTGCCAGCTTACCAAGCGCCGGACCCTACGAGCAGTACTTC.